These T cell receptor beta chains were read from a single sample in a study of blood T cells in healthy people across ages. TCRdb re-called the 5' RACE reads with MiXCR, one entry per CDR3 protein. This repertoire shows some 640,000 distinct CDR3 sequences, around 49% found once; its top ten account for 30% to 40%. The sequenced material came from blood. These receptors were collected from a woman aged 55-70 years in good health. CDR3s include the opening cysteine and the closing phenylalanine or tryptophan. The D gene is left open where the match is weak. The size field is filled for only some rows; it gives once, few, many or a size class.

V,D,J,size,DNA,CDR3
TRBV5-1,-,TRBJ2-7,few,TGCGCCACAGCCGCTGGGTCCGGCAATGAGCAGTACTTC,CATAAGSGNEQYF
TRBV5-8,-,TRBJ2-1,-,TGTGCCGGCAGCTTGGCGCCCCCAGGTGTCCACAATGAGCAGTTCTTC,CAGSLAPPGVHNEQFF
TRBV6-5,-,TRBJ2-3,-,TGTGCCAGCAGACGGGGACCCACAGATACGCAGTATTTT,CASRRGPTDTQYF
TRBV6-2/TRBV6-3,-,TRBJ2-7,few,TGTGCCAGCAGTTACTCTAGCGGAGCCAAACCCTACGAGCAGTACTTC,CASSYSSGAKPYEQYF
TRBV28,-,TRBJ1-2,-,TGTGCCAGCAAAACGGGCCGCTTCTATGGCTACACCTTC,CASKTGRFYGYTF
TRBV9,-,TRBJ1-2,-,TGTGCCAGCAGCCCCCTAGGGGATAACTATGGCTACACCTTC,CASSPLGDNYGYTF
TRBV10-3,TRBD2,TRBJ2-3,-,TGTGCCATCAGGATTGTAGCGGGAAGAACAGATACGCAGTATTTT,CAIRIVAGRTDTQYF
TRBV14,-,TRBJ1-6,-,TGTGCCAGCAGTCAAGATACGGATTATAATTCACCCCTCCACTTT,CASSQDTDYNSPLHF
TRBV12-3/TRBV12-4,-,TRBJ1-5,few,TGTGCCAGCAGTATGGACGGGGGACGAGGCAATCAGCCCCAGCATTTT,CASSMDGGRGNQPQHF
TRBV9,-,TRBJ2-6,few,TGTGCCAGCAGCGTAGGCGGGGCCCGCTCTGGGGCCAACGTCCTGACTTTC,CASSVGGARSGANVLTF
TRBV20-1,-,TRBJ2-3,-,TGCAGTGCTAGACCAGGCCCAGTCGGTACGCAGTATTTT,CSARPGPVGTQYF
TRBV29-1,-,TRBJ1-1,-,TGCAGCGTTGAAGACAGAGAAGCTTTCTTT,CSVEDREAFF
TRBV6-4,-,TRBJ2-3,-,TGTGCCAGCAGTGGGGGCCCAGCGGGTACAGATACGCAGTATTTT,CASSGGPAGTDTQYF
TRBV6-2/TRBV6-3,-,TRBJ2-1,once,TGTGCCAGCAGCAGACAGGAGTACTCCTACAATGAGCAGTTCTTC,CASSRQEYSYNEQFF
TRBV20-1,TRBD1,TRBJ2-7,-,TGCAGTGCTAGAGACCGACAGGGCTACGAGCAGTACTTC,CSARDRQGYEQYF
TRBV29-1,TRBD1,TRBJ1-1,once,TGCAGCGTCGGGCGGTCAGGGGGTGAAGCTTTCTTT,CSVGRSGGEAFF
TRBV12-3/TRBV12-4,TRBD2,TRBJ2-3,-,TGTGCCAGCGGGACTAGCGGGAGGTCGGATACGCAGTATTTT,CASGTSGRSDTQYF
TRBV29-1,TRBD1,TRBJ2-1,-,TGCAGCGTCGGGGACAGATCCTACAATGAGCAGTTCTTC,CSVGDRSYNEQFF
TRBV18,TRBD2,TRBJ2-7,-,TGTGCCAGCTCACGAATAGGACTAGCGGGTAGCTCCTACAATGAGCAGTACTTC,CASSRIGLAGSSYNEQYF
TRBV24-1,-,TRBJ2-5,few,TGTGCCACCAGTGATACCCAAGAGACCCAGTACTTC,CATSDTQETQYF
TRBV4-3,TRBD2,TRBJ2-1,-,TGCGCCAGCAACCCCCGGCCCCCGAGACTAGCGGGGAACAATGAGCAGTTCTTC,CASNPRPPRLAGNNEQFF
TRBV28,-,TRBJ2-5,-,TGTGCCAGCAGCCCCTCGGGCGGTTACCAAGAGACCCAGTACTTC,CASSPSGGYQETQYF
TRBV6-1,TRBD2,TRBJ2-3,-,TGTGCCAGCAGTCGCAGCGGGATCCCCCTCGCCACAGATACGCAGTATTTT,CASSRSGIPLATDTQYF
TRBV18,-,TRBJ1-4,-,TGTGCCAGCTCACCTCGAGAGGCTACACGGGTTGAAAAACTGTTTTTT,CASSPREATRVEKLFF
TRBV12-3/TRBV12-4,TRBD2,TRBJ2-1,-,TGTGCCAGCAGTTTGGGTACTAGCGGGACTAGGAATGAGCAGTTCTTC,CASSLGTSGTRNEQFF
TRBV3-1,-,TRBJ1-6,-,TGTGCCTCCGGGAGGTATAATTCACCCCTCCACTTT,CASGRYNSPLHF
TRBV19,-,TRBJ2-7,-,TGTGCCAGTAGTATCGGCGGCTACGAGCAGTACTTC,CASSIGGYEQYF
TRBV20-1,TRBD1,TRBJ2-7,few,TGCAGTGCTAGAGACCGGGACAGACCTTTCTACGAGCAGTACTTC,CSARDRDRPFYEQYF
TRBV6-6,TRBD1,TRBJ1-2,-,TGTGCCAGCAGACGGATAGAGACGAACAGGGGCTATGGCTACACCTTC,CASRRIETNRGYGYTF
TRBV10-3,TRBD2,TRBJ2-5,-,TGTGCCATCGGTGAACCTAGCGGGAAAGAGACCCAGTACTTC,CAIGEPSGKETQYF
TRBV7-2,TRBD2,TRBJ2-7,-,TGTGACAGCAGCTTAGTTTCTAGCGGAAGCTCCTACGAGCAGTACTTC,CDSSLVSSGSSYEQYF
TRBV6-1,TRBD1,TRBJ1-4,few,TGTGCCAGCGGTGGACAGGTCCTTAATGAAAAACTGTTTTTT,CASGGQVLNEKLFF
TRBV2,-,TRBJ2-3,-,TGTGCCAGTGCGGGGAGCACAGATACGCAGTATTTT,CASAGSTDTQYF
TRBV27,-,TRBJ2-3,many,TGTGCCAGCAGTTTCGGGTCTTGGTTCACAGATACGCAGTATTTT,CASSFGSWFTDTQYF
TRBV29-1,-,TRBJ2-5,few,TGCAGCGTTAGGGAGGGGGGTACGCAGTACTTC,CSVREGGTQYF